One sample yielded the 20 T cell receptor beta chains listed below, sequenced in a study of blood T cell repertoires in COVID-19. Sequencing was performed with immunoSEQ multiplex PCR; in TCRdb, only in-frame clones are kept and a portion is missing. The repertoire holds about 78,000 clones, 80% to 95% seen once, with around 1% in the top ten. What was sequenced was peripheral blood. Every receptor here comes from a woman between 50 and 59 years old in a cohort sampled during active COVID-19.

The chain is built from TRBV28 and TRBJ1-5; 7 nucleotides align to TRBD1. Germline assignment: CDR1 MDHEN and CDR2 SYDVKM. The CDR3 has 17 residues. Trimming at V came to 5 bases and at J to 0 bases, leaving 10 bases not matched to a gene. This CDR3 is CASSPVRDSYSNQPQHF. The CDR3, as DNA: TGTGCCAGCAGTCCAGTCCGGGACAGTTATAGCAATCAGCCCCAGCATTTT.

J is TRBJ2-6 and V is TRBV3-1 (or the pseudogene TRBV3-2); D gene uncertain. Per the germline V gene, CDR1 is LGHDT and CDR2 is YNNKEL (reference sequence). The length of the CDR3 is 16 residues. V dropped 4 bases and J dropped 0 bases, with 10 bases sitting between them. The CDR3, as DNA: TGTGCCAGCAGCCCGCTTGCGAGCTCTGGGGCCAACGTCCTGACTTTC. This gives the protein CASSPLASSGANVLTF.

The V call is TRBV3-1 (or the pseudogene TRBV3-2), the J call TRBJ2-1, with 13 bases aligning to TRBD2. The germline gives CDR1 LGHDT, CDR2 YNNKEL (reference sequence). This CDR3 comprises 15 residues. Losses at the gene ends were 4 bases for V and 15 bases for J; bases not matched to a gene: 12. CDR3 bases: TGTGCCAGCAGCCTGGGACTAGCGGGATCCCAACCGCCGTTCTTC. This gives the protein CASSLGLAGSQPPFF.

This chain links TRBV3-1 (or the pseudogene TRBV3-2) with TRBJ2-1, with TRBD2 matching 10 bases. The CDR3 has 17 residues. The V segment lost 1 base and the J segment 6 bases; nucleotides outside the gene matches: 9. The germline V gene encodes CDR1 LGHDT and CDR2 YNNKEL (reference sequence). The CDR3 spells CASSQGASGRGVNEQFF. CDR3 nucleotide sequence: TGTGCCAGCAGCCAAGGGGCTAGCGGGAGAGGGGTCAATGAGCAGTTCTTC.

This clone was counted once. This sequence joins TRBV28 and TRBJ2-7; 7 nucleotides align to TRBD1. Germline V gene lookup returns CDR1 MDHEN and CDR2 SYDVKM. This CDR3 spans 19 amino acids. V was clipped by 6 bases and J by 2 bases; unmatched bases: 22. CDR3 sequence: CASSLGGLRDREFPYEQYF. The CDR3 bases are TGTGCCAGCAGCCTAGGTGGCCTCCGCGACAGGGAATTTCCCTACGAGCAGTACTTC.

The chain uses TRBV28 and TRBJ2-3; D is possibly TRBD2 (7 bases). Germline V gene sequence: CDR1 MDHEN, CDR2 SYDVKM. This CDR3 has 13 amino acids. V shed 8 bases and J shed 4 bases, with 13 bases lying between them. The CDR3 is CASGREGADTQYF. The DNA for the CDR3 is TGTGCCAGCGGGAGGGAGGGGGCAGATACGCAGTATTTT.

This chain links TRBV27 with TRBJ1-4; a weak D match, TRBD1 (5 bases). CDR1 is MNHEY, CDR2 SMNVEV, per germline (reference sequence). The CDR3 length is 15 residues. V lost 5 bases to trimming and J lost 4 bases, with 14 bases between them. The CDR3 DNA reads as TGTGCCAGCAGTCCTTACGGGGGTATTAATGAAAAACTGTTTTTT. It specifies CASSPYGGINEKLFF.

The J gene is TRBJ2-1, the V gene TRBV28, with 7 bases matching TRBD2. Trimming cost V 1 base and J 6 bases; bases outside gene matches: 6. This CDR3 has 15 residues. CDR1 and CDR2 from the germline V gene are MDHEN and SYDVKM. The CDR3 reads CASSLSGRAPNEQFF. The CDR3 region has the DNA TGTGCCAGCAGTTTATCGGGGAGGGCCCCCAATGAGCAGTTCTTC.

The chain joins TRBV27 to TRBJ2-2; weak D call: TRBD2 (5 bases). This CDR3 is 15 amino acids long. Germline values: CDR1 MNHEY, CDR2 SMNVEV (reference sequence). Trimming removed 6 bases at V and 4 bases at J, with 15 bases between. CDR3 bases: TGTGCCAGCAGCCCCCCGAACGGGGTCACCGGGGAGCTGTTTTTT. Translated, it gives CASSPPNGVTGELFF.

The rearrangement joins TRBV12-3 or TRBV12-4 to TRBJ1-3, with D hard to call. The CDR3 runs to 13 residues. Trimming removed 10 bases from V and 1 base from J, with 11 bases in between. The CDR3 sequence: CATEAASGNTIYF. In DNA form, the CDR3 reads TGTGCCACCGAGGCGGCTTCTGGAAACACCATATATTTT.

The chain combines TRBV5-1 with TRBJ2-7; 7 bases agree with TRBD1. The CDR3 totals 14 residues. The germline V gene encodes CDR1 SGHRS and CDR2 YFSETQ. Trimming at V came to 0 bases and at J to 3 bases, leaving 3 bases not matched to a gene. CDR3 sequence reads: CASSLGDRVYEQYF. The CDR3 DNA follows: TGCGCCAGCAGCTTGGGCGACAGGGTCTACGAGCAGTACTTC. The full variable domain, completed using reference TRBV5-1 and TRBJ2-7, is KAGVTQTPRYLIKTRGQQVTLSCSPISGHRSVSWYQQTPGQGLQFLFEYFSETQRNKGNFPGRFSGRQFSNSRSEMNVSTLELGDSALYLCASSLGDRVYEQYFGPGTRLTVT.

The genes are TRBV28 and TRBJ1-2; TRBD1 aligns across 9 bases. Germline V gives CDR1 MDHEN, CDR2 SYDVKM. This CDR3 spans 14 amino acids. V lost 6 bases, J lost 8 bases, and 10 bases stayed unmatched. DNA for the CDR3: TGTGCCAGCAGAACACGGGGAACAGGGGGCGGCTACACCTTC. Translation: CASRTRGTGGGYTF.

This chain links TRBV6-2 or TRBV6-3 with TRBJ2-7; D is perhaps TRBD1 (6 bases). CDR1 is MNHEY, CDR2 SVGEGT, per germline. The germline V and J ends were trimmed by 6 bases and 1 base, with 37 bases remaining between them. This CDR3 has 22 amino acids. CDR3 in DNA: TGTGCCAGCAGCCCCGCTTTGACACTACCGGGACACTGGTCCTCCTCTTCCTACGAGCAGTACTTC. Encoded protein: CASSPALTLPGHWSSSSYEQYF.

This clone was recorded a few times. The chain carries TRBV29-1 and TRBJ2-1; 10 bases are a match to TRBD2. CDR1 and CDR2 from the germline V gene are SQVTM and ANQGSEA. The CDR3 length is 15 residues. The V segment lost 6 bases and the J segment 5 bases; nucleotides outside the gene matches: 10. The CDR3 here is CSVEGLAGDDNEQFF. In DNA, the CDR3 is TGCAGCGTAGAGGGGCTAGCGGGGGATGACAATGAGCAGTTCTTC.

The chain carries TRBV6-2 or TRBV6-3 and TRBJ2-7; 9 bases fit TRBD1. V shed 2 bases, J shed 5 bases, and the junction held 4 bases outside the gene matches. The CDR3 length is 14 residues. Germline CDR1 and CDR2: MNHEY and SVGEGT. CDR3 DNA sequence: TGTGCCAGCAGTTACGTACGACAGGGGGACGAGCAGTACTTC. Translated: CASSYVRQGDEQYF.

The chain is built from TRBV19 and TRBJ2-1; a weak D match, TRBD2 (7 bases). CDR3 length: 15 amino acids. Germline lookup yields CDR1 LNHDA and CDR2 SQIVND (reference sequence). V dropped 3 bases and J dropped 4 bases, with 13 bases sitting between them. CDR3 region: CASSIQAGAYNEQFF. The CDR3, as DNA: TGTGCCAGTAGTATCCAGGCGGGGGCTTACAATGAGCAGTTCTTC.

V gene TRBV12-3 or TRBV12-4 combines with J gene TRBJ1-5; D unresolved. Trimming stripped 5 bases from V and 4 bases from J, with 9 bases between. The CDR3 is 13 amino acids. CDR3 protein: CASSAGPNQPQHF. CDR3 coding DNA: TGTGCCAGCAGTGCGGGTCCGAATCAGCCCCAGCATTTT.

The chain joins TRBV6-1 to TRBJ2-7; D might be TRBD2 (5 bases). The length of the CDR3 is 17 residues. The V and J ends lost 0 bases and 0 bases respectively, with 15 bases between them. CDR1 and CDR2 from the germline V gene are MNHNS and SASEGT. The CDR3 DNA follows: TGTGCCAGCAGTGAAGCGCGGTTCAGCGGCGCCTCCTACGAGCAGTACTTC. This sequence encodes CASSEARFSGASYEQYF.

The table lists this clone with a few counts. The V call is TRBV19, the J call TRBJ1-5; D possibly corresponds to TRBD1 (6 bases). The germline V and J ends were trimmed by 7 bases and 5 bases, with 18 bases remaining between them. This CDR3 comprises 15 residues. CDR1 LNHDA and CDR2 SQIVND come from the germline V gene (reference sequence). CDR3 residues: CASTLAGTPYQPQHF. CDR3 DNA sequence: TGTGCCAGTACCCTTGCCGGGACACCTTATCAGCCCCAGCATTTT.

V usage is TRBV7-2 and J usage is TRBJ2-7, with 8 bases aligning to TRBD1. CDR3 length equals 14 residues. Germline V gene lookup returns CDR1 SGHTA and CDR2 FQGNSA. Trimming took 4 bases from V and 6 from J; bases not matched to a gene: 8. The DNA for the CDR3 is TGTGCCAGCAGCTCCCACCCGACAGGGGCCGAGCAGTACTTC. This encodes CASSSHPTGAEQYF.